The TCR beta chain described here comes from a study of CXCR3-negative and CXCR3-positive naive CD8 T cells. Study-wide background: The libraries yielded 120 million to 150 million TRB reads, about 1.5 +/- 0.3 million each. Study-level results: The TRB CDR3s that CXCR3-positive naive cells carried were more hydrophobic than those of CXCR3-negative naive cells. Whereas both naive subsets had comparably high diversity, memory CD8+ cells had much lower diversity. TCR interaction strength was inferred from TRB CDR3 physicochemistry, as CD5 matched across naive subsets.

Concerning this clonotype: What it binds is unknown.

Through 5' RACE with UMI labels, the TRB cDNA libraries were prepared. TCRdb reprocessed the 5' RACE reads; each CDR3 protein has one entry and no DNA is given. This listing includes about 90,000 distinct CDR3 sequences. Germline V gene lookup returns CDR1 SGHRS and CDR2 YFSETQ. The CDR3 spans 15 residues. The genes are TRBV5-1 and TRBJ2-1; with no DNA, the TCRdb D assignment of TRBD1 cannot be verified. The TCR comes from a human donor in good health. Some clones in this sample may be carry-over from other donors' samples. Sequencing used naive CXCR3+ CD8+ T cells from blood. Subset noted: CD45RO-CCR7+CD27+CD95- naive CD8+ T cells expressing CXCR3 (TNR3+). The CDR3 region is CASSFRGGGANEQFF.